This TCR beta chain was observed in a study of blood T cells in healthy people across ages. Broader study findings: CMV infection status of these donors was not known.

With respect to this clonotype: Antigen unknown.

Sample-barcoded 5' priming and a J-beta primer mix drove a second PCR of 7 to 11 cycles. TCRdb recomputed calls from the 5' RACE reads with MiXCR, one row per CDR3 protein. This table has about 1.5 million distinct CDR3 sequences, 42% appearing once. The CDR3 has 15 residues. CDR1 is DFQATT, CDR2 SNEGSKA, per germline (reference sequence). V lost 5 bases, J lost 3 bases, and 13 bases stayed unmatched. The receptor was derived from a woman under 30 in good health. V gene TRBV20-1 combines with J gene TRBJ2-7, with 7 bases aligning to TRBD1. What was sequenced was blood. CDR3 loop: CSAQNLGQNHYEQYF. The CDR3 DNA reads TGCAGTGCTCAAAACTTGGGACAGAACCACTACGAGCAGTACTTC.